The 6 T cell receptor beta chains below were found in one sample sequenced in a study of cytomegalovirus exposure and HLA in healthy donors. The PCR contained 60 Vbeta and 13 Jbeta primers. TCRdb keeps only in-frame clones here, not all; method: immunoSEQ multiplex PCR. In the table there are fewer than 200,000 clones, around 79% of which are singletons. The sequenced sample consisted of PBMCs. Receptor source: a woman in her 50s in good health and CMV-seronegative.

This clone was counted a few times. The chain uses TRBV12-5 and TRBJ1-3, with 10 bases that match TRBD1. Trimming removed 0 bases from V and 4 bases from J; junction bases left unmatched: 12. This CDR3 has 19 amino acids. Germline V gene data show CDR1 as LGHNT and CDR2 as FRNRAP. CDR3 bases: TGTGCTAGTGGTTTGGTACGGAGGACAGGGGGAGATGGCGGAAACACCATATATTTT. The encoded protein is CASGLVRRTGGDGGNTIYF.

CDR3 DNA: TGTGCCAGCAGTTTGTCGGACAGGGGGGGGGACTATGGCTACACCTTC. This codes for CASSLSDRGGDYGYTF. J is TRBJ1-2 and V is TRBV27, with TRBD1 matching over 10 bases. V dropped 3 bases and J dropped 3; count of bases not matched to a gene: 7. Germline V lookup: CDR1 MNHEY, CDR2 SMNVEV (reference sequence). The CDR3 has 16 amino acids.

CDR3 loop: CASSFGQGNIQYF. The DNA of the CDR3 is TGTGCCAGCAGTTTCGGACAGGGAAACATTCAGTACTTC. This chain joins TRBV27 and TRBJ2-4; 8 nucleotides match TRBD1. CDR1 and CDR2 (germline): MNHEY, SMNVEV (reference sequence). V lost 3 bases, J lost 6 bases, and 1 base stayed unmatched. CDR3 length equals 13 residues.

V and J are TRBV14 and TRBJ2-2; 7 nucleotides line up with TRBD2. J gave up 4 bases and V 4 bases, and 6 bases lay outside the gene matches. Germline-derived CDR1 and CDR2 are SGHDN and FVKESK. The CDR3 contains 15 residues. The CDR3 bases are TGTGCCAGCAGCCGGAGGGCGGGAGTCACCGGGGAGCTGTTTTTT. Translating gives CASSRRAGVTGELFF.

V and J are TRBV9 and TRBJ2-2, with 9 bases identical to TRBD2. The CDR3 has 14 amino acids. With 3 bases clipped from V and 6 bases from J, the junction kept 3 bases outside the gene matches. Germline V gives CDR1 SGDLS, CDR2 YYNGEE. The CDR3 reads CASSAGTSSGELFF. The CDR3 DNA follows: TGTGCCAGCAGCGCCGGGACTAGCTCCGGGGAGCTGTTTTTT.

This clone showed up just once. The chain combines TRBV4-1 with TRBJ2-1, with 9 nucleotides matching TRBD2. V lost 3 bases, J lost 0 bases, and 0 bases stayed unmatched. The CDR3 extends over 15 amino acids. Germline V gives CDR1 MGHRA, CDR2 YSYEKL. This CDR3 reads CASSHSGGSYNEQFF. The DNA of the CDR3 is TGCGCCAGCAGCCATAGCGGGGGCTCCTACAATGAGCAGTTCTTC.